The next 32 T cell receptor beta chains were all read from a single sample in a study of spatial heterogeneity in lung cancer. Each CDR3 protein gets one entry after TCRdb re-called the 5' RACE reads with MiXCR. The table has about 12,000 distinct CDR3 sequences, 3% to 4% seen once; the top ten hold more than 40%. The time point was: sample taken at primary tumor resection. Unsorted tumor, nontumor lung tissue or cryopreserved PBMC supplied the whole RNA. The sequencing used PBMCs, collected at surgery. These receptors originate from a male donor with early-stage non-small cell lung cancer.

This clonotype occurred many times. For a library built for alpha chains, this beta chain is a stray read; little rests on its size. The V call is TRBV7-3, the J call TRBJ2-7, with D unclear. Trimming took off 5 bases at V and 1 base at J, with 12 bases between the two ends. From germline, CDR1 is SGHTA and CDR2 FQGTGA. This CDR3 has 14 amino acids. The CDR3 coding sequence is TGTGCCAGCAGCCCCGGAGTGGGGTCCTACGAGCAGTACTTC. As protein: CASSPGVGSYEQYF.

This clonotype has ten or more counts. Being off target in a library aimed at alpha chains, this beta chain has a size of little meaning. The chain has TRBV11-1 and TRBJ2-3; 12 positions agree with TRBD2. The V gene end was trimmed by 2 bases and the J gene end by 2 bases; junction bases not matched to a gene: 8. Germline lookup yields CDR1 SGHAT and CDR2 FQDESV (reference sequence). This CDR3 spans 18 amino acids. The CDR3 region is CASSLTSGLAGSTDTQYF. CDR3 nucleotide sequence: TGTGCCAGCAGCTTAACTTCAGGACTAGCGGGATCCACAGATACGCAGTATTTT.

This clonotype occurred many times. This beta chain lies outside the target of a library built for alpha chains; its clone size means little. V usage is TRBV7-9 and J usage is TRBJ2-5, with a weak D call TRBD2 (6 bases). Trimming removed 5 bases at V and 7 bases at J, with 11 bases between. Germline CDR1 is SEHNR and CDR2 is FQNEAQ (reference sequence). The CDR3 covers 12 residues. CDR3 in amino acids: CASSPAGRTQYF. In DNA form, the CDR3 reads TGTGCCAGCAGCCCAGCGGGTCGGACCCAGTACTTC.

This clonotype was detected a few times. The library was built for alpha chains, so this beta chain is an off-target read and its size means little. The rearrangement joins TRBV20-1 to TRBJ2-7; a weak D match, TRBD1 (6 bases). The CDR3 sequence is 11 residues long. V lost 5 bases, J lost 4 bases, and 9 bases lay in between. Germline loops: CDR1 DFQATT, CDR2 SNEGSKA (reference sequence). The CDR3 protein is CSAYREYEQYF. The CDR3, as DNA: TGCAGTGCTTACAGGGAGTACGAGCAGTACTTC.

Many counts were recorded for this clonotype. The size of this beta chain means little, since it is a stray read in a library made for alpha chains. This CDR3 is CASSLAGQSQETQYF. The CDR3 nucleotides read TGCGCCAGCAGCTTGGCCGGACAGTCCCAAGAGACCCAGTACTTC. V usage is TRBV5-1 and J usage is TRBJ2-5; a possible D gene is TRBD1 (6 bases). Per germline, CDR1 SGHRS and CDR2 YFSETQ. V shed 0 bases and J shed 1 base, with 10 bases lying between them. There are 15 residues in the CDR3.

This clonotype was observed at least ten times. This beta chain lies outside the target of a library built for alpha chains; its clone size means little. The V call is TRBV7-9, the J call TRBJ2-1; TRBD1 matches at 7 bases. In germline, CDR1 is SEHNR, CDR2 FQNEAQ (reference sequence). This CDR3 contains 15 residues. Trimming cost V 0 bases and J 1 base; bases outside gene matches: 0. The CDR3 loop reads CASSLAQGSYNEQFF. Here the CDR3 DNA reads TGTGCCAGCAGCTTAGCACAGGGGTCCTACAATGAGCAGTTCTTC.

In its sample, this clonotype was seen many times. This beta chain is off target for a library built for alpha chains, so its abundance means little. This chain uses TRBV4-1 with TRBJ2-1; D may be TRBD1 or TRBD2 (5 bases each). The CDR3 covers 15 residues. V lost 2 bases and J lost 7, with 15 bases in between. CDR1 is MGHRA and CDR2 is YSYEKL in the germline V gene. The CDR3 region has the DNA TGCGCCAGCAGCCAACCCAGGGACCCTCTTAATGAGCAGTTCTTC. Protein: CASSQPRDPLNEQFF.

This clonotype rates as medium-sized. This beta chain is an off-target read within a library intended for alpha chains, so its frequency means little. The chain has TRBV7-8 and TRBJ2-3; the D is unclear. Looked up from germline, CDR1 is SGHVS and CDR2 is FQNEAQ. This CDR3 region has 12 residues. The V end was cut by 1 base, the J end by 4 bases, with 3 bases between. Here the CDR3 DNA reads TGTGCCAGCAGCTTAGTTGCAGATACGCAGTATTTT. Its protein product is CASSLVADTQYF. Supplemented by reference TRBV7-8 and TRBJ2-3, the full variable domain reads GAGVSQSPRYKVAKRGQDVALRCDPISGHVSLFWYQQALGQGPEFLTYFQNEAQLDKSGLPSDRFFAERPEGSVSTLKIQRTQQEDSAVYLCASSLVADTQYFGPGTRLTVL.

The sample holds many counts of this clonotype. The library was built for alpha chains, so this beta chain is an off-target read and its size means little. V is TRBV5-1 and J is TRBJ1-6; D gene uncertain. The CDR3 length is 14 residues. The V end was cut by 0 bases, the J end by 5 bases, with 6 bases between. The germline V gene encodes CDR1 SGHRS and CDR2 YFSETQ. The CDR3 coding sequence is TGCGCCAGCAGCTTGGGGCATAATAATTCACCCCTCCACTTT. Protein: CASSLGHNNSPLHF.

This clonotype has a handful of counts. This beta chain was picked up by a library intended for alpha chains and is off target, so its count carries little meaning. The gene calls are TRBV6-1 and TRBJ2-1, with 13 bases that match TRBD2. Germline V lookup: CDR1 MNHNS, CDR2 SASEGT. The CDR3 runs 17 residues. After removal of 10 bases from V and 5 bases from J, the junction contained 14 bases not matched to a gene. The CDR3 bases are TGTGCCACCGAGAGAGATCGACTAGCGGGAGGTAACAATGAGCAGTTCTTC. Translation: CATERDRLAGGNNEQFF.

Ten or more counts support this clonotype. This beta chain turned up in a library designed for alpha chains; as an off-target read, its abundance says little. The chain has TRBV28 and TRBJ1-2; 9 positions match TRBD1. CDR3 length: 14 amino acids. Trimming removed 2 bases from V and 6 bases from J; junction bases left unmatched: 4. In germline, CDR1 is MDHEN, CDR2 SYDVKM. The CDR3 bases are TGTGCCAGCAGTTTACCGGGACAGGGCCATGGCTACACCTTC. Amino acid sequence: CASSLPGQGHGYTF.

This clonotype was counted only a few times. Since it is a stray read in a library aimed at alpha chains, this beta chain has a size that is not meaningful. Here the CDR3 DNA reads TGTGCCAGCTCGCAAGGGGGCGCCGGCGGGGAGCTGTTTTTT. It yields the protein CASSQGGAGGELFF. V usage is TRBV18 and J usage is TRBJ2-2; 7 bases match TRBD1. V lost 6 bases to trimming and J lost 7 bases; unmatched junction nucleotides: 8. The CDR3 length is 14 residues. CDR1 KGHSH and CDR2 LQKENI come from the germline V gene.

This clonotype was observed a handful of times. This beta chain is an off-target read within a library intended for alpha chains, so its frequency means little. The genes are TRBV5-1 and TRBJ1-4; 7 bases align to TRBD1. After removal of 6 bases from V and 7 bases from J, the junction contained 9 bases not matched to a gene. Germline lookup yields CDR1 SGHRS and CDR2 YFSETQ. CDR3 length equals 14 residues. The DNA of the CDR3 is TGCGCCAGCACCAATACAGGGGAGGCTGAAAAACTGTTTTTT. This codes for CASTNTGEAEKLFF.

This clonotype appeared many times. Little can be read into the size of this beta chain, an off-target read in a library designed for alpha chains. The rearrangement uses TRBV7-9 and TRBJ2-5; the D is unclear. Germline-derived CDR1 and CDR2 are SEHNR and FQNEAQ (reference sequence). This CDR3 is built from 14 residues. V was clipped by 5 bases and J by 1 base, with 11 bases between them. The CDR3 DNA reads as TGTGCCAGCAGCCCAGACCTATTCCAAGAGACCCAGTACTTC. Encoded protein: CASSPDLFQETQYF.

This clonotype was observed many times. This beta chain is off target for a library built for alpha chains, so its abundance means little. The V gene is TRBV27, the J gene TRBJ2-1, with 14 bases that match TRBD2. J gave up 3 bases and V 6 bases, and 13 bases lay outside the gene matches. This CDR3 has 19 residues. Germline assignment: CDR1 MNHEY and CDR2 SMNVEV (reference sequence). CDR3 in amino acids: CASSPPGTSGRRHYNEQFF. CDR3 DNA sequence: TGTGCCAGCAGCCCCCCCGGGACTAGCGGGAGAAGGCACTACAATGAGCAGTTCTTC.

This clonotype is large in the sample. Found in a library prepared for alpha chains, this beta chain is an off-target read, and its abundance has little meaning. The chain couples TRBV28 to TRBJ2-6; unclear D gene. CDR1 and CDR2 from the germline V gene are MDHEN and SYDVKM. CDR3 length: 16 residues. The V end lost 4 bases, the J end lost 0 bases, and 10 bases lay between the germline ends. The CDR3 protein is CASSSPGYSGANVLTF. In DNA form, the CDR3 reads TGTGCCAGCAGTTCCCCCGGCTACTCTGGGGCCAACGTCCTGACTTTC. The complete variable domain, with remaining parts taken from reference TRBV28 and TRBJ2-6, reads DVKVTQSSRYLVKRTGEKVFLECVQDMDHENMFWYRQDPGLGLRLIYFSYDVKMKEKGDIPEGYSVSREKKERFSLILESASTNQTSMYLCASSSPGYSGANVLTFGAGSRLTVL.

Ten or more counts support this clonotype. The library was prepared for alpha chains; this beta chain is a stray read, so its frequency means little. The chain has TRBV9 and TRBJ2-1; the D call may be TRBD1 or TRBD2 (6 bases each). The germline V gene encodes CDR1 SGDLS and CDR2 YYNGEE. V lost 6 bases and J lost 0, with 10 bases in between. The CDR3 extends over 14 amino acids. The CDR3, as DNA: TGTGCCAGCAACGGGGGCGGCTCCTACAATGAGCAGTTCTTC. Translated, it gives CASNGGGSYNEQFF.

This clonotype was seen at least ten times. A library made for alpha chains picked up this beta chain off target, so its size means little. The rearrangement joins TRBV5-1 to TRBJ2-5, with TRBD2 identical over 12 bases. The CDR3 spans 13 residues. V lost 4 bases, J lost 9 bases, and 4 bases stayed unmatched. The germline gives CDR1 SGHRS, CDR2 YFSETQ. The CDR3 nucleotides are TGCGCCAGCAGCCCCGGGACTAGCGGGTCCCAGTACTTC. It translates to CASSPGTSGSQYF. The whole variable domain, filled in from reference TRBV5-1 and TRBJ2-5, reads KAGVTQTPRYLIKTRGQQVTLSCSPISGHRSVSWYQQTPGQGLQFLFEYFSETQRNKGNFPGRFSGRQFSNSRSEMNVSTLELGDSALYLCASSPGTSGSQYFGPGTRLLVL.

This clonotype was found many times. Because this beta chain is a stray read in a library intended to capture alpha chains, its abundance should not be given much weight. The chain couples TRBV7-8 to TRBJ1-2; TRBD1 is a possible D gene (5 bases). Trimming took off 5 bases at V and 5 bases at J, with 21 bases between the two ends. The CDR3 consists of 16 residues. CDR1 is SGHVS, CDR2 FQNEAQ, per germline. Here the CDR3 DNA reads TGTGCCAGCAGCCCGAGGGCGGGACTCGGGGGTTATGGCTACACCTTC. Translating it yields CASSPRAGLGGYGYTF.

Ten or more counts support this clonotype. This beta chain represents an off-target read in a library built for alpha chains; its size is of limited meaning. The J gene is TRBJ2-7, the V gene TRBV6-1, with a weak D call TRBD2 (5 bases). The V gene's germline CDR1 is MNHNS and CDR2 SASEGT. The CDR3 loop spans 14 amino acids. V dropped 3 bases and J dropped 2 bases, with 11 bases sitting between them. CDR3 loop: CASSEWEPPYEQYF. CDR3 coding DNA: TGTGCCAGCAGTGAGTGGGAGCCACCCTACGAGCAGTACTTC.

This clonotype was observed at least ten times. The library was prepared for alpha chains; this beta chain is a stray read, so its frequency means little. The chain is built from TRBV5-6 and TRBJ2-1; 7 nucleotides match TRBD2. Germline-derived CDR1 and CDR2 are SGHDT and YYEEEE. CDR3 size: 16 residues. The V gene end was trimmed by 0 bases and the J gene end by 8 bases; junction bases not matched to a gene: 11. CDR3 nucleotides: TGTGCCAGCAGCTTGGTGTCTAGCGGACCGGTCTATGAGCAGTTCTTC. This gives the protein CASSLVSSGPVYEQFF.

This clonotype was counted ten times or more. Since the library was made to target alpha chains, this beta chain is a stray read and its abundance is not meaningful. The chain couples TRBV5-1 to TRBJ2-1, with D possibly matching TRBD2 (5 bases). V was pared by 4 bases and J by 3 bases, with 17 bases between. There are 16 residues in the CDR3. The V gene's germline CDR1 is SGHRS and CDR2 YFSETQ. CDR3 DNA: TGCGCCAGCAGCCCCTTTGGAGCGGCCGGCTACAATGAGCAGTTCTTC. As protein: CASSPFGAAGYNEQFF.

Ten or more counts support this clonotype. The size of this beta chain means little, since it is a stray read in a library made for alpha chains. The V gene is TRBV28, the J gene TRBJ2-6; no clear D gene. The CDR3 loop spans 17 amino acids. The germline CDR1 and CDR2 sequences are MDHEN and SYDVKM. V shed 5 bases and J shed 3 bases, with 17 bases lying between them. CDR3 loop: CASSATQRSRGANVLTF. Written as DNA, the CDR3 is TGTGCCAGCAGTGCCACTCAACGGTCTCGTGGGGCCAACGTCCTGACTTTC.

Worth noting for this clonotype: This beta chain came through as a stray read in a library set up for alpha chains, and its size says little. For the CDR3, the DNA is TGTGCCAGCAGTGGGAACCGCGGGGCTAATGAAAAACTGTTTTTT. Translated, it gives CASSGNRGANEKLFF. V gene TRBV25-1 combines with J gene TRBJ1-4; no definite D call. Per germline, CDR1 MGHDK and CDR2 SYGVNS. V was trimmed by 4 bases and J by 3 bases, leaving 12 bases between them. This CDR3 region has 15 residues.

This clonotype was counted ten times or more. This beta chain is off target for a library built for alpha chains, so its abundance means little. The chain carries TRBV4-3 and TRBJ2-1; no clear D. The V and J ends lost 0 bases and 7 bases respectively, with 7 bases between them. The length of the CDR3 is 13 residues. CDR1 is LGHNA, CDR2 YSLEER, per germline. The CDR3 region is CASSQDRPNEQFF. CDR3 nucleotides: TGCGCCAGCAGCCAAGATAGGCCAAATGAGCAGTTCTTC.

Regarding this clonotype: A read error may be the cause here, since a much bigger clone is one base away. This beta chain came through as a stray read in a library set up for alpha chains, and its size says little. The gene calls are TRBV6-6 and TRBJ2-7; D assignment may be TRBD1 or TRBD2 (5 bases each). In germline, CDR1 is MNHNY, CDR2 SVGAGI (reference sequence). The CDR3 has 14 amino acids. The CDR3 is CASSYSGTSCEQYF. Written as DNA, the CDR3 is TGTGCCAGCAGTTACTCGGGGACCTCCTGCGAGCAGTACTTC.

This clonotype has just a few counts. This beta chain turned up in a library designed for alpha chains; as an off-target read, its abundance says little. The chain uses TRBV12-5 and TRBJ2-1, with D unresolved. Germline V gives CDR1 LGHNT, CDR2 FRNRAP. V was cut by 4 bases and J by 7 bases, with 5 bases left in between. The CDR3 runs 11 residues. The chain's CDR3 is CASGSVNEQFF. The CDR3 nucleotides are TGTGCTAGTGGTTCAGTTAATGAGCAGTTCTTC.

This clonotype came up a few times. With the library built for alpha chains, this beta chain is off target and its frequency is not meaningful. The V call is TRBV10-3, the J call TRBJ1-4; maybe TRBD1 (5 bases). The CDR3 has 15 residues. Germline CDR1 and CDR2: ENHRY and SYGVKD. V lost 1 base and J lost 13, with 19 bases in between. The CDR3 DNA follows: TGTGCCATCAGTGAGTGGGCGGGAGACAGAGGACGACTGTTTTTT. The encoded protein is CAISEWAGDRGRLFF.

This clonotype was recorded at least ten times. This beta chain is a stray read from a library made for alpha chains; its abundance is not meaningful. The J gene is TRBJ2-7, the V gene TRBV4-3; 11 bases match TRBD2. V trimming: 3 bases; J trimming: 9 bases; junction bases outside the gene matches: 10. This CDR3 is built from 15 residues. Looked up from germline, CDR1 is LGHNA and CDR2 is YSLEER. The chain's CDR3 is CASSQLLAGESGQYF. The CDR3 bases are TGCGCCAGCAGCCAGCTACTAGCGGGAGAAAGTGGGCAGTACTTC.

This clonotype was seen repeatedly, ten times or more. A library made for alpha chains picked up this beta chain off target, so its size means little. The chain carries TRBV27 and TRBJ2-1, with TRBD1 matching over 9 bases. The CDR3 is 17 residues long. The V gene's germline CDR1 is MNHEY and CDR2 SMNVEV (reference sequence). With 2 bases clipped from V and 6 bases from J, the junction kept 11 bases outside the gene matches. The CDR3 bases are TGTGCCAGCAGTTTACGTCTAGGGGACAGGGTAACCAATGAGCAGTTCTTC. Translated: CASSLRLGDRVTNEQFF.

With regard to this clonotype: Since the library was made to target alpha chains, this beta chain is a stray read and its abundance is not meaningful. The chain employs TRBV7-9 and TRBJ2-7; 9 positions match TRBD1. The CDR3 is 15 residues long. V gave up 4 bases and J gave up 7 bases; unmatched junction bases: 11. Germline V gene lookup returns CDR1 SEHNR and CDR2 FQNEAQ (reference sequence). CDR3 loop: CASSSATDRGGEQYF. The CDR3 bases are TGTGCCAGCAGCTCCGCGACGGACAGGGGTGGGGAGCAGTACTTC.

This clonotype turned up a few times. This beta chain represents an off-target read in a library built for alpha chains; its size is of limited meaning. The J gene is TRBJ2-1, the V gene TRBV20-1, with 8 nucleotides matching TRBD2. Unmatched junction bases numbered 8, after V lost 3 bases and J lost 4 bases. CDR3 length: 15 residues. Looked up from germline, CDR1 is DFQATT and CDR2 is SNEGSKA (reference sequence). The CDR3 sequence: CSARTGAGAYNEQFF. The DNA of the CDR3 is TGCAGTGCTAGGACAGGAGCGGGAGCATACAATGAGCAGTTCTTC.